The T cell receptor beta chain under discussion was sequenced for a study of cytomegalovirus exposure and HLA in healthy donors. Researchers ran the PCR with 60 Vbeta and 13 Jbeta primers. The data were produced by immunoSEQ multiplex PCR, yet TCRdb's version contains in-frame clones alone and is incomplete. In the table there are fewer than 200,000 clones, around 80% of which are singletons. A note on this clone: Its antigen remains unidentified.

Study conclusions and caveats: Within an earlier analysis, most TCR beta V segments proved productive either about 87% or about 30% of the time.

The V and J ends lost 2 bases and 0 bases, in that order; junction bases with no gene match: 3. From germline, CDR1 is PRHDT and CDR2 FYEKMQ (reference sequence). This CDR3 spans 15 amino acids. This clonotype originated in a man aged 35-49 years in good health and CMV-seronegative. V and J are TRBV13 and TRBJ2-5; 7 bases map to TRBD2. The sequenced material came from PBMCs. CDR3 DNA sequence: TGTGCCAGCAGCTTATGGGGGGGGGACCAAGAGACCCAGTACTTC. It is translated as CASSLWGGDQETQYF.